This T cell receptor beta chain was captured by sequencing in a study of shared clonotypes between healthy human individuals. Study-wide background: For every donor, three CD4 naive, three CD4 memory, two CD8 naive and one CD8 memory plates were used.

V was shortened by 5 bases and J by 2 bases, with 17 bases between the two germline ends. The CDR3 contains 16 residues. The germline V gene has CDR1 SGHDT and CDR2 YYEEEE. The method was immunoSEQ multiplex PCR; TCRdb's version includes in-frame clones alone and lacks a portion of them. The sample has roughly 2,300,000 clones, roughly 92% seen once. The source of this sequence is a man younger than 30 in good health. Some clones in this sample may be carry-over from other donors' samples. Sequencing input: naive CD4+ T cells from PBMCs. Stated subset: CD45RA+ positively selected. The rearrangement uses TRBV5-6 and TRBJ1-3; possibly TRBD1 for D (6 bases). CDR3 nucleotides: TGTGCCAGCAGGTGGGGGGCAGCGGCCCCTGGAAACACCATATATTTT. The encoded protein is CASRWGAAAPGNTIYF.